The T cell receptor beta chain described here comes from a study of T-cell memory formation after mild COVID-19. Study at large: Across donors, TCR clusters were largely donor specific. Study results and limitations: CD4/CD8 balance characterized clones contracting day 15 to 85, and CD4+ skew characterized later expanders.

TCRdb re-analysed the 5' RACE reads in MiXCR, keeping a single row per CDR3 protein. Among 470,000 or so distinct CDR3 sequences listed, 15% to 20% were seen once. To note about this clonotype: Its antigen is currently unknown.

CDR1 SGHRS and CDR2 YFSETQ come from the germline V gene. The CDR3 is 15 amino acids. V shed 1 base, J shed 2 bases, and the junction held 3 bases outside the gene matches. The receptor was derived from an adult woman who had mild COVID-19 (a few samples of this study predate the infection). Cell type and time point are not known. The sample comprised PBMCs or a T cell subset sorted from them (not recorded which). This sequence joins TRBV5-1 and TRBJ2-5; 9 bases fit TRBD2. The CDR3 DNA is TGCGCCAGCAGCTTGACTAGCGGGTATCAAGAGACCCAGTACTTC. Translating it yields CASSLTSGYQETQYF.